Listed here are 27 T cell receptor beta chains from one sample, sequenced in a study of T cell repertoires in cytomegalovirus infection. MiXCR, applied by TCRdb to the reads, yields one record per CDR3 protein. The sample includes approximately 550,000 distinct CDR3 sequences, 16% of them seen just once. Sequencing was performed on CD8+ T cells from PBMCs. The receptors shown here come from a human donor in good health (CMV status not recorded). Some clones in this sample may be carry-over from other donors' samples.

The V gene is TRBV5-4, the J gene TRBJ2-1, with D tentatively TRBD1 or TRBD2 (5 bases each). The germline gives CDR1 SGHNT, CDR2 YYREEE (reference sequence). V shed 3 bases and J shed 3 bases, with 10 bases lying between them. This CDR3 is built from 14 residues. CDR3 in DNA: TGTGCCAGCAGCTCTAGAGGGGTCTACAATGAGCAGTTCTTC. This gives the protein CASSSRGVYNEQFF.

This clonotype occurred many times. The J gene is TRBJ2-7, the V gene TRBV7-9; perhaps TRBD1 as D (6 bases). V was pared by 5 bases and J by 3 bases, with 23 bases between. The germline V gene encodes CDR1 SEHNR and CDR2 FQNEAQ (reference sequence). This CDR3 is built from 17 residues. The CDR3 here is CASSRVTGTRNFYEQYF. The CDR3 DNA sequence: TGTGCCAGCAGCCGAGTCACCGGGACAAGGAACTTCTACGAGCAGTACTTC.

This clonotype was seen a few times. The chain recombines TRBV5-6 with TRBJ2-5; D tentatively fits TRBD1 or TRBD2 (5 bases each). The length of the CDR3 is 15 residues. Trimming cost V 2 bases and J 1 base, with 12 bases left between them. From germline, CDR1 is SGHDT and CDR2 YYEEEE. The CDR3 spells CASSFGTTFQETQYF. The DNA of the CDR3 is TGTGCCAGCAGCTTCGGGACCACATTCCAAGAGACCCAGTACTTC.

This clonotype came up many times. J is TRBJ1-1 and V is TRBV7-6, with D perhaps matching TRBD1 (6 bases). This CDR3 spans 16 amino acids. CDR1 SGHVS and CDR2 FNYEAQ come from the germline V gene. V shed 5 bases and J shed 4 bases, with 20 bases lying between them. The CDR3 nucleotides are TGTGCCAGCAGCACCAGTGGGAGGGGGTGGGTCACTGAAGCTTTCTTT. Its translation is CASSTSGRGWVTEAFF.

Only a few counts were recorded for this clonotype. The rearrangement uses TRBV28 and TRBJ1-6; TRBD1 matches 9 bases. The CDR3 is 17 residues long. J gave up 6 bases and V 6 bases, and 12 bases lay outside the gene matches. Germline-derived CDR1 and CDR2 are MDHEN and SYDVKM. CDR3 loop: CASSPPGQGYGNSPLHF. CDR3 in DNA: TGTGCCAGCAGCCCACCGGGACAGGGTTACGGTAATTCACCCCTCCACTTT.

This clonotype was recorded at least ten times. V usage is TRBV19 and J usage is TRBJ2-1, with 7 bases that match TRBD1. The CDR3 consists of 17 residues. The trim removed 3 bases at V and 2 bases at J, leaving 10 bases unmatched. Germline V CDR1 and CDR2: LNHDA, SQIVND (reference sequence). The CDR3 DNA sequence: TGTGCCAGTAGTATTAACAGGGGCAGTATCACCTACAATGAGCAGTTCTTC. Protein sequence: CASSINRGSITYNEQFF.

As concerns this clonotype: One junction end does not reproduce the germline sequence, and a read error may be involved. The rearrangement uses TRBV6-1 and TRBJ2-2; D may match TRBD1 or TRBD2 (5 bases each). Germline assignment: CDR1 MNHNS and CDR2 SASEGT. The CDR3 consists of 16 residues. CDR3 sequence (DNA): TGTGCCAGCAGTGAAGCGCTGGGACGGCACACCGGGGTGCTGTTTTTT. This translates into CASSEALGRHTGVLFF.

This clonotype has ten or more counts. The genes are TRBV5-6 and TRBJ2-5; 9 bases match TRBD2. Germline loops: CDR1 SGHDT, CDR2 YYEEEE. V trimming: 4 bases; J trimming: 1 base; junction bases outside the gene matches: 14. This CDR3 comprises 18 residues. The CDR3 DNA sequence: TGTGCCAGCAGCCAACGGTTTGGAGCGGGGGGAGCCCAAGAGACCCAGTACTTC. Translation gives CASSQRFGAGGAQETQYF.

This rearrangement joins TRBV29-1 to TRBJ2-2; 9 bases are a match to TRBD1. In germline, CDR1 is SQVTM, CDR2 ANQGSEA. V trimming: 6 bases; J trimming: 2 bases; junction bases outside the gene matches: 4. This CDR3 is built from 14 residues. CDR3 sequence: CSVDRGPNTGELFF. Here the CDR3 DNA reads TGCAGCGTGGACAGGGGCCCCAACACCGGGGAGCTGTTTTTT.

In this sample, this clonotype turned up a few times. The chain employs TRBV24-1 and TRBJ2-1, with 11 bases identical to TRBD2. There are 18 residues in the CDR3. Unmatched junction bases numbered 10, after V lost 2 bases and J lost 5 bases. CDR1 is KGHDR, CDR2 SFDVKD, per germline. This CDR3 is CATSDSLKGLAANNEQFF. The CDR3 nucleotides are TGTGCCACCAGTGATTCGTTGAAGGGACTAGCGGCTAACAATGAGCAGTTCTTC.

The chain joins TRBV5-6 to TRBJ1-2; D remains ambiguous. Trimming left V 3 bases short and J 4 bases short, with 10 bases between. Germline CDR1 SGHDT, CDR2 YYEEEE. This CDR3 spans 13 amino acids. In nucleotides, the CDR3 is TGTGCCAGCAGCTCAAACCCGATCTATGGCTACACCTTC. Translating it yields CASSSNPIYGYTF.

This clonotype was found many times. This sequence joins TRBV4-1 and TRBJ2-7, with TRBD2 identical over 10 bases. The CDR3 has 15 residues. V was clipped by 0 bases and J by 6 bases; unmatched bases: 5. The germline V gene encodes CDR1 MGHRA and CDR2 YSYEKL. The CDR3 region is CASSQDELAGIEQYF. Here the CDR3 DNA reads TGCGCCAGCAGCCAAGATGAACTAGCGGGAATCGAGCAGTACTTC.

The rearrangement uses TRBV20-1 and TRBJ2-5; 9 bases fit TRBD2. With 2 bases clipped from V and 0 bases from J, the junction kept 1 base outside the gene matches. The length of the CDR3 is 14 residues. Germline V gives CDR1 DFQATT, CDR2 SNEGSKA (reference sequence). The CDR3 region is CSARRTSDQETQYF. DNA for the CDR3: TGCAGTGCTAGAAGGACTAGCGACCAAGAGACCCAGTACTTC.

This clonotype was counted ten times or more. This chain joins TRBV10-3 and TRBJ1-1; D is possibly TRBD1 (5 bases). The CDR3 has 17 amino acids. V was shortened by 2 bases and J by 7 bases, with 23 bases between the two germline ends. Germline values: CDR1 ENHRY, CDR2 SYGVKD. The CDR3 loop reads CAISEVASGQGNGEAFF. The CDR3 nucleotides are TGTGCCATCAGTGAGGTTGCTAGCGGGCAGGGCAATGGTGAAGCTTTCTTT.

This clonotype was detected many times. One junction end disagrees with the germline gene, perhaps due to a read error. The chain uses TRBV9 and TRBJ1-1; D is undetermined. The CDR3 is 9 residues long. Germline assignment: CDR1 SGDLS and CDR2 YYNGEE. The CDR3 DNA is TGTGCCAGCAGCCCTGAGGCTTTCTTT. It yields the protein CASSPEAFF.

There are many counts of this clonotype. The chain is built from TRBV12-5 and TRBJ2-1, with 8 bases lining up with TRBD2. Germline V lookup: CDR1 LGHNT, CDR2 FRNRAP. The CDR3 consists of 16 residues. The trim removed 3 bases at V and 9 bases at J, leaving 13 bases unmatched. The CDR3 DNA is TGTGCTAGTGGTTTAGGAGCGGGAGAGGCTCCAATTGAGCAGTTCTTC. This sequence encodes CASGLGAGEAPIEQFF.

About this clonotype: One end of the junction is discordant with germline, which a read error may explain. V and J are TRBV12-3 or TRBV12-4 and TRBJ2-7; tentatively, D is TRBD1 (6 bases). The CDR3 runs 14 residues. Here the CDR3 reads CASSRTDYSYEQYF. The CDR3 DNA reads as TGTGCAAGCAGTCGGACAGATTATTCCTACGAGCAGTACTTC.

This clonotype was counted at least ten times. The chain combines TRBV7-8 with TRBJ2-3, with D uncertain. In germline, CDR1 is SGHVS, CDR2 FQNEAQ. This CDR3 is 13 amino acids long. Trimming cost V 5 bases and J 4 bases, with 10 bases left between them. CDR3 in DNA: TGTGCCAGCAGCCATTTGCTGGCAGATACGCAGTATTTT. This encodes CASSHLLADTQYF.

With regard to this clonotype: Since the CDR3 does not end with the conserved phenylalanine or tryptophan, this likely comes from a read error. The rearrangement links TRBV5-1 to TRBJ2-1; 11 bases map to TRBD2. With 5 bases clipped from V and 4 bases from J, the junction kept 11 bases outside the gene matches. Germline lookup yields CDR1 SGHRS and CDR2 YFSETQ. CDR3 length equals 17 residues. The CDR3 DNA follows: TGCGCCAGCAGTTCGGCGGCGGGGACTAGCGGATACAATGAGCAGTTCTTA. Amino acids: CASSSAAGTSGYNEQFL.

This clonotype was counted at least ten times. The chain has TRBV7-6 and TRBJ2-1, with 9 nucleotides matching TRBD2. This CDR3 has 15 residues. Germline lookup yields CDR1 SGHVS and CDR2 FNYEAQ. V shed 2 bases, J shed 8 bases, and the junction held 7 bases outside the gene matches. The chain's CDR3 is CASSLRAGGPDEQFF. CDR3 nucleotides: TGTGCCAGCAGCTTACGGGCGGGGGGGCCCGATGAGCAGTTCTTC.

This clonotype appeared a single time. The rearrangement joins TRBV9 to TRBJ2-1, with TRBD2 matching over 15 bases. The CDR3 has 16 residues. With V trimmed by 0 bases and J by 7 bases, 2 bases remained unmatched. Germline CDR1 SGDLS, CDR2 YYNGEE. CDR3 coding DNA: TGTGCCAGCAGCGTAGGGACTAGCGGGAGGGGGAATGAGCAGTTCTTC. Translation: CASSVGTSGRGNEQFF.

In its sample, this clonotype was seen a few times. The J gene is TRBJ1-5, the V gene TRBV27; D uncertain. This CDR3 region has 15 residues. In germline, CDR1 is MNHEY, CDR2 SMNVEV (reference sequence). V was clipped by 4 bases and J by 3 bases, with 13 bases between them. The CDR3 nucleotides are TGTGCCAGCAGTTCATCGGCAGTTGCCAATCAGCCCCAGCATTTT. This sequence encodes CASSSSAVANQPQHF.

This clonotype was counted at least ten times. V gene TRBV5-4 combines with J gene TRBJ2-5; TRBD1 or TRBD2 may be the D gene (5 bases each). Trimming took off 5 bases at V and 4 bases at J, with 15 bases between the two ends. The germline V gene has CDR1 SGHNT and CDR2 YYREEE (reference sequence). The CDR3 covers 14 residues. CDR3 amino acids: CASRSGTTIETQYF. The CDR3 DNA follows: TGTGCCAGCAGATCCGGGACCACAATAGAGACCCAGTACTTC.

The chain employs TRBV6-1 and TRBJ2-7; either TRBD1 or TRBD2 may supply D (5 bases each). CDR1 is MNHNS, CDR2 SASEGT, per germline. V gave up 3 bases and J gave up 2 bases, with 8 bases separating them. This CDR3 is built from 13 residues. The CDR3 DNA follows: TGTGCCAGCAGTGACCAGGGAGCCTACGAGCAGTACTTC. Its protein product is CASSDQGAYEQYF.

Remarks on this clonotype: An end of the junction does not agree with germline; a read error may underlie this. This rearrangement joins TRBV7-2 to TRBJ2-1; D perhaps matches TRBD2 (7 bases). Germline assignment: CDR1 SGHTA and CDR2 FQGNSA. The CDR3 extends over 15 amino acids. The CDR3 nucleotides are TGTGCCAACAGCTCAGGGCGAGGGAGGGGGAATGAGCAGTTCTTC. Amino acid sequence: CANSSGRGRGNEQFF.

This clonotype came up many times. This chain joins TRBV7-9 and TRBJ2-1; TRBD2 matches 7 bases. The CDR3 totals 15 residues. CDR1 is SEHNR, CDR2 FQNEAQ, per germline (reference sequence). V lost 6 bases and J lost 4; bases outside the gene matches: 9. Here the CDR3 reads CASRPPSGQYNEQFF. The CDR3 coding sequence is TGTGCCAGCAGGCCCCCTAGCGGCCAGTACAATGAGCAGTTCTTC. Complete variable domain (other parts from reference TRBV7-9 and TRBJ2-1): DTGVSQNPRHKITKRGQNVTFRCDPISEHNRLYWYRQTLGQGPEFLTYFQNEAQLEKSRLLSDRFSAERPKGSFSTLEIQRTEQGDSAMYLCASRPPSGQYNEQFFGPGTRLTVL.

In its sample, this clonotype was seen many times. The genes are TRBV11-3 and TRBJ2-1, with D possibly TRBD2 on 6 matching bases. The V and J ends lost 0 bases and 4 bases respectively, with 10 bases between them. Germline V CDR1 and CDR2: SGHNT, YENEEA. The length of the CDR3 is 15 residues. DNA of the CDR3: TGTGCCAGCAGCTTAGAGCCGGGGGATTACAATGAGCAGTTCTTC. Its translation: CASSLEPGDYNEQFF.